Shown below are 31 T cell receptor beta chains from a single sample sequenced in a study of blood T cell repertoires in COVID-19. Generated by immunoSEQ multiplex PCR, the TCRdb table keeps only in-frame clones and is missing some. The sample includes just over 45,000 clones, over 70% seen only once; the top ten take 4.5% to 5%. Sequencing used peripheral blood. Receptor source: a human donor in a cohort sampled during active COVID-19.

The chain carries TRBV19 and TRBJ2-7; 8 nucleotides line up with TRBD1. Germline CDR1 and CDR2: LNHDA and SQIVND (reference sequence). Trimming cost V 3 bases and J 1 base; bases outside gene matches: 2. This CDR3 has 14 amino acids. This CDR3 reads CASSIGQGSYEQYF. The CDR3, as DNA: TGTGCCAGTAGTATCGGACAGGGATCCTACGAGCAGTACTTC.

The chain employs TRBV6-1 and TRBJ2-4, with D possibly matching TRBD1 (5 bases). Germline CDR1 MNHNS, CDR2 SASEGT. This CDR3 is built from 15 residues. Trimming took off 2 bases at V and 8 bases at J, with 16 bases between the two ends. CDR3 coding DNA: TGTGCCAGCAGTGAATTCGGTCAGGGTCGGGACATTCAGTACTTC. The encoded protein is CASSEFGQGRDIQYF.

The V gene is TRBV5-6, the J gene TRBJ1-1; D may be TRBD1 (5 bases). The V and J ends lost 0 bases and 1 base respectively, with 10 bases between them. Germline loops: CDR1 SGHDT, CDR2 YYEEEE. This CDR3 spans 15 amino acids. The CDR3 DNA sequence: TGTGCCAGCAGCTTGGGCAGGGAGGGGAACACTGAAGCTTTCTTT. Translated: CASSLGREGNTEAFF.

The gene calls are TRBV24-1 and TRBJ2-7, with 7 positions matching TRBD2. Germline CDR1 reads KGHDR; CDR2 reads SFDVKD. J was trimmed by 0 bases and V by 4 bases; bases with no gene match: 11. This CDR3 is built from 17 residues. As DNA, the CDR3 is TGTGCCACCAGTGAACCTCCTAGCGGTCATTCCTCCTACGAGCAGTACTTC. Protein sequence: CATSEPPSGHSSYEQYF.

The rearrangement uses TRBV11-2 and TRBJ2-7; 10 nucleotides match TRBD2. With V trimmed by 4 bases and J by 0 bases, 3 bases remained unmatched. CDR3 length: 15 amino acids. CDR1 is SGHAT and CDR2 is FQNNGV in the germline V gene. CDR3 region: CASSWTSGYSYEQYF. CDR3 DNA sequence: TGTGCCAGCAGCTGGACTAGCGGTTACTCCTACGAGCAGTACTTC.

The V gene is TRBV7-9, the J gene TRBJ2-4; 9 nucleotides align to TRBD1. Germline CDR1 SEHNR, CDR2 FQNEAQ (reference sequence). The trim removed 5 bases at V and 6 bases at J, leaving 5 bases unmatched. The CDR3 totals 14 residues. The CDR3 region is CASSLDRGANIQYF. Here the CDR3 DNA reads TGTGCCAGCAGCCTCGACAGGGGGGCAAACATTCAGTACTTC. The full variable domain, rest sourced from reference TRBV7-9 and TRBJ2-4, is DTGVSQNPRHKITKRGQNVTFRCDPISEHNRLYWYRQTLGQGPEFLTYFQNEAQLEKSRLLSDRFSAERPKGSFSTLEIQRTEQGDSAMYLCASSLDRGANIQYFGAGTRLSVL.

The CDR3 nucleotides are TGTGCCAGTAGTCCCCGGGAGTACGACACAGATACGCAGTATTTT. Encoded protein: CASSPREYDTDTQYF. The chain carries TRBV19 and TRBJ2-3; TRBD2 might be the D (6 bases). CDR3 length equals 15 residues. Germline CDR1 is LNHDA and CDR2 is SQIVND (reference sequence). The ends were cut back, 5 bases at V and 2 bases at J, with 14 bases in the middle.

The chain links TRBV5-5 to TRBJ2-3; D is perhaps TRBD2 (6 bases). V lost 2 bases and J 0 bases, leaving 10 bases between the germline ends. The CDR3 runs to 15 residues. The germline V gene has CDR1 SGHKS and CDR2 YYEKEE (reference sequence). DNA for the CDR3: TGTGCCAGCAGCTTTCGCGGGGCTAGCACAGATACGCAGTATTTT. Encoded protein: CASSFRGASTDTQYF.

The V gene is TRBV4-2, the J gene TRBJ2-1, with 12 bases fitting TRBD2. Germline lookup yields CDR1 LGHNA and CDR2 YNFKEQ. The V gene end was trimmed by 0 bases and the J gene end by 7 bases; junction bases not matched to a gene: 7. The CDR3 extends over 17 amino acids. CDR3 sequence reads: CASSQEQTSGRENEQFF. CDR3 bases: TGTGCCAGCAGCCAAGAACAGACTAGCGGGAGAGAGAATGAGCAGTTCTTC.

In this sample, this clone turned up once. The rearrangement joins TRBV29-1 to TRBJ2-5; tentatively, D is TRBD2 (6 bases). The length of the CDR3 is 15 residues. With 0 bases removed from V and 5 bases from J, the gap between germline ends came to 16 bases. CDR1 is SQVTM and CDR2 is ANQGSEA in the germline V gene. CDR3 sequence: CSVEDDGGGWETQYF. The CDR3 bases are TGCAGCGTTGAAGATGATGGTGGGGGGTGGGAGACCCAGTACTTC.

The chain has TRBV6-1 and TRBJ2-1; 11 positions match TRBD2. The trim removed 2 bases at V and 7 bases at J, leaving 4 bases unmatched. The CDR3 has 15 residues. Germline CDR1 reads MNHNS; CDR2 reads SASEGT. This CDR3 reads CASSEFGTSGNEQFF. The DNA of the CDR3 is TGTGCCAGCAGTGAATTCGGGACTAGCGGAAATGAGCAGTTCTTC.

The chain uses TRBV6-1 and TRBJ2-2, with TRBD1 as a possible D gene (7 bases). This CDR3 is built from 16 residues. Trimming cost V 2 bases and J 7 bases, with 17 bases left between them. Germline loops: CDR1 MNHNS, CDR2 SASEGT. The CDR3 nucleotides are TGTGCCAGCAGTGAACCTGGGCAGGGGGGCCTCGGGGAGCTGTTTTTT. Its translation is CASSEPGQGGLGELFF.

The J gene is TRBJ2-5, the V gene TRBV28; maybe TRBD2 (6 bases). Germline CDR1 is MDHEN and CDR2 is SYDVKM. The CDR3 consists of 15 residues. V was clipped by 2 bases and J by 4 bases, with 14 bases between them. The CDR3 here is CASSLRVGGLETQYF. As DNA, the CDR3 is TGTGCCAGCAGTTTAAGGGTCGGGGGACTAGAGACCCAGTACTTC.

The DNA for the CDR3 is TGTGCCAGCAGTTACTCCGCAGGCCCTAATGAAAAACTGTTTTTT. Translation gives CASSYSAGPNEKLFF. V usage is TRBV6-6 and J usage is TRBJ1-4; D remains ambiguous. The CDR3 is made up of 15 amino acids. V gave up 0 bases and J gave up 3 bases, with 8 bases separating them. Germline V gives CDR1 MNHNY, CDR2 SVGAGI (reference sequence).

There are a few counts of this clone. The rearrangement links TRBV4-3 to TRBJ2-1, with D possibly TRBD1 on 5 matching bases. The germline V gene has CDR1 LGHNA and CDR2 YSLEER. The V end was cut by 3 bases, the J end by 5 bases, with 11 bases between. The CDR3 is made up of 14 amino acids. CDR3 loop: CASSHPGIDNEQFF. The CDR3 nucleotides read TGCGCCAGCAGCCATCCAGGGATTGACAATGAGCAGTTCTTC.

In its sample, this clone was seen once. The gene calls are TRBV25-1 and TRBJ1-2, with TRBD1 matching 7 bases. The CDR3 runs 15 residues. The junction had 10 bases not matched to a gene; V was cut back by 2 bases and J by 7 bases. The germline V gene has CDR1 MGHDK and CDR2 SYGVNS. Written as DNA, the CDR3 is TGTGCCAGCAGTGAACCCCGACAGGGCGGTGTTGGCTACACCTTC. Protein product: CASSEPRQGGVGYTF.

There are a few counts of this clone. The chain is built from TRBV19 and TRBJ1-5; D call uncertain. The ends were cut back, 4 bases at V and 6 bases at J, with 10 bases in the middle. CDR1 is LNHDA and CDR2 is SQIVND in the germline V gene (reference sequence). The CDR3 is 13 residues long. CDR3 coding DNA: TGTGCCAGTAGTACCACCGGACTTCAGCCCCAGCATTTT. This translates into CASSTTGLQPQHF.

J is TRBJ2-5 and V is TRBV14; D unresolved. In germline, CDR1 is SGHDN, CDR2 FVKESK. The CDR3 runs 16 residues. Trimming took 0 bases from V and 1 from J, leaving 12 bases between them. CDR3 loop: CASSQELGHSQETQYF. The CDR3 nucleotides read TGTGCCAGCAGCCAAGAGCTTGGCCATTCCCAAGAGACCCAGTACTTC.

This chain links TRBV7-9 with TRBJ2-1, with D tentatively TRBD1 (6 bases). V lost 2 bases and J 15 bases, leaving 17 bases between the germline ends. The CDR3 is 13 residues long. CDR1 and CDR2 (germline): SEHNR, FQNEAQ (reference sequence). The CDR3 sequence: CASSLPGQMHPFF. CDR3 nucleotides: TGTGCCAGCAGCTTACCAGGACAGATGCACCCGTTCTTC.

J is TRBJ2-3 and V is TRBV5-4; D is possibly TRBD1 (6 bases). The CDR3 loop spans 15 amino acids. V shed 3 bases and J shed 7 bases, with 18 bases lying between them. CDR1 SGHNT and CDR2 YYREEE come from the germline V gene (reference sequence). The CDR3 DNA reads TGTGCCAGCAGCTCACAGACAGGCAGTACATATACGCAGTATTTT. It specifies CASSSQTGSTYTQYF.

The rearrangement links TRBV30 to TRBJ2-3, with 9 bases matching TRBD2. Germline V gene sequence: CDR1 GTSNPN, CDR2 SVGIG (reference sequence). CDR3 length: 15 residues. V shed 7 bases and J 1 base; nucleotides not matched to a gene: 9. CDR3 protein: CASRMRGRGTDTQYF. The CDR3 nucleotides are TGTGCCTCGCGAATGCGCGGGAGGGGCACAGATACGCAGTATTTT.

This clone was seen only once. This chain links TRBV15 with TRBJ1-1; D unclear. Trimming removed 0 bases from V and 2 bases from J, with 10 bases in between. The CDR3 has 15 amino acids. Germline CDR1 is LNHNV and CDR2 is YYDKDF (reference sequence). The DNA of the CDR3 is TGTGCCACCAGCAGAGAGTATGCGGGAAACACTGAAGCTTTCTTT. The encoded protein is CATSREYAGNTEAFF.

This chain joins TRBV7-9 and TRBJ2-3; 8 bases align to TRBD2. The junction had 16 bases not matched to a gene; V was cut back by 7 bases and J by 1 base. CDR3 size: 18 residues. CDR1 is SEHNR and CDR2 is FQNEAQ in the germline V gene (reference sequence). The CDR3 here is CASTPGGQGSSRTDTQYF. In DNA, the CDR3 is TGTGCCAGCACCCCGGGAGGGCAGGGTAGTTCTCGCACAGATACGCAGTATTTT.

The chain recombines TRBV7-9 with TRBJ2-5; 9 bases fit TRBD1. Germline V gene sequence: CDR1 SEHNR, CDR2 FQNEAQ (reference sequence). V gave up 5 bases and J gave up 5 bases; unmatched junction bases: 9. This CDR3 is 15 amino acids long. The CDR3 protein is CASSRVGQGMETQYF. CDR3 DNA sequence: TGTGCCAGCAGCCGAGTCGGACAGGGGATGGAGACCCAGTACTTC.

This clone was counted once. The chain employs TRBV5-1 and TRBJ2-5; tentative D call: TRBD2 (6 bases). This CDR3 spans 16 amino acids. Germline V gene sequence: CDR1 SGHRS, CDR2 YFSETQ. V dropped 0 bases and J dropped 2 bases, with 14 bases sitting between them. In DNA, the CDR3 is TGCGCCAGCAGCTTGGCTTCGACTAGTTTACAAGAGACCCAGTACTTC. It encodes CASSLASTSLQETQYF.

V and J are TRBV3-1 (or the pseudogene TRBV3-2) and TRBJ2-5; D not resolved. The CDR3 spans 18 residues. V was trimmed by 1 base and J by 2 bases, leaving 20 bases between them. Germline V gene sequence: CDR1 LGHDT, CDR2 YNNKEL (reference sequence). CDR3 in amino acids: CASSQAGSIRTRQETQYF. The CDR3 nucleotides read TGTGCCAGCAGCCAAGCAGGCTCAATACGAACCCGACAAGAGACCCAGTACTTC.

This chain links TRBV4-1 with TRBJ2-7; the D gene is possibly TRBD2 (5 bases). Trimming stripped 0 bases from V and 5 bases from J, with 23 bases between. Germline CDR1 and CDR2: MGHRA and YSYEKL. The CDR3 covers 18 residues. Written as DNA, the CDR3 is TGCGCCAGCAGCCAAGATTTGTTCGGGCTCGGAGGTTCCCACGAGCAGTACTTC. Amino acid sequence: CASSQDLFGLGGSHEQYF.

The chain employs TRBV6-2 or TRBV6-3 and TRBJ1-1, with D possibly TRBD1 on 5 matching bases. The V end lost 0 bases, the J end lost 0 bases, and 11 bases lay between the germline ends. This CDR3 region has 16 residues. Germline V gene sequence: CDR1 MNHEY, CDR2 SVGEGT. In DNA, the CDR3 is TGTGCCAGCAGTTACTCGTTGTCAGGGATGAACACTGAAGCTTTCTTT. It translates to CASSYSLSGMNTEAFF.

The V and J genes are TRBV7-2 and TRBJ2-7, with 8 nucleotides matching TRBD1. Germline CDR1 SGHTA, CDR2 FQGNSA. CDR3 size: 14 residues. V shed 4 bases, J shed 2 bases, and the junction held 4 bases outside the gene matches. Written as DNA, the CDR3 is TGTGCCAGCAGCTCGGGGGACAGGACCTACGAGCAGTACTTC. This encodes CASSSGDRTYEQYF.

V usage is TRBV5-1 and J usage is TRBJ2-3; tentative D call: TRBD1 (5 bases). CDR3 length: 16 amino acids. CDR1 and CDR2 (germline): SGHRS, YFSETQ. The V gene lost 3 bases and the J gene lost 2 bases, with 16 bases spanning the gap. The CDR3 coding sequence is TGCGCCAGCAGCTGGGGCGCTAGTTTTATCACAGATACGCAGTATTTT. Translated: CASSWGASFITDTQYF.

In this sample, this clone turned up once. The rearrangement uses TRBV10-3 and TRBJ2-7, with D possibly TRBD2 on 5 matching bases. From germline, CDR1 is ENHRY and CDR2 SYGVKD. CDR3 size: 16 residues. The V end was cut by 2 bases, the J end by 5 bases, with 19 bases between. The chain's CDR3 is CAISEQDSLLFHEQYF. CDR3 coding DNA: TGTGCCATCAGTGAGCAGGACTCCCTCCTGTTCCACGAGCAGTACTTC.